This entry describes one T cell receptor (beta chain). V gave up 0 bases and J gave up 6 bases, with 14 bases separating them. This CDR3 is 15 amino acids long. The germline V gene has CDR1 SGHRS and CDR2 YFSETQ. MiXCR, applied by TCRdb to the RT-PCR reads, yields one record per CDR3 protein. The top ten clones hold 3% to 4.5% of a sample with about 700,000 distinct CDR3 sequences, over 12% of them seen once. V is TRBV5-1 and J is TRBJ2-3; no clear D. The origin of this receptor is a female donor in good health, serving as a healthy control. Sequenced sample: memory CD4+ T cells from blood. The CDR3 region is CASSLEAYLPDTQYF. CDR3 in DNA: TGCGCCAGCAGCTTGGAGGCTTACCTCCCGGATACGCAGTATTTT.